This T cell receptor (beta chain) came from a study of PD-L1 blockade in urothelial cancer. Clones were read by immunoSEQ multiplex PCR, and TCRdb kept only the in-frame ones, dropping some. Of some 50,000 clones in the sample, about 83% were seen once. The CDR3 spans 12 residues. From germline, CDR1 is MNHNS and CDR2 SASEGT. V shed 1 base and J shed 8 bases, with 8 bases lying between them. The time point was: pretreatment peripheral blood. This chain uses TRBV6-1 with TRBJ1-2; no clear D gene. The sequence derives from an older woman with urothelial cancer. The specimen comprised PBMCs, sampled around atezolizumab (anti-PD-L1) treatment. The CDR3 nucleotides read TGTGCCAGCAGTGAAGTCTGGAGAGGCTACACCTTC. It is translated as CASSEVWRGYTF.